The TCR beta chain under discussion was sequenced for a study of T-cell reconstitution after alpha-beta-depleted transplantation in children. Findings and caveats of the study: There were some patients whose high TCRbeta diversity at day 60 came from surviving recipient T cells and thymic progenitors. Roughly two months post-transplant, alpha-beta T cells reportedly originated from several hundred graft clones that had expanded. Newly made T cells mostly supplied T-cell counts and diversity one year after transplant.

This clonotype came up many times. As yet, its antigen is unknown. Looked up from germline, CDR1 is SEHNR and CDR2 is FQNEAQ (reference sequence). The CDR3 sequence is 14 residues long. Trimming took off 4 bases at V and 0 bases at J, with 7 bases between the two ends. Unique molecular identifiers were built into the TCRbeta library. TCRdb reanalysed the PCR reads using MiXCR and keeps one entry per CDR3 protein. This table holds approximately 250,000 distinct CDR3 sequences, roughly 24% found once. Sequenced here: PBMCs, sampled before TCRalphabeta/CD19-depleted stem cell transplant. The receptor was derived from a girl aged 2-10 years with Fanconi anemia, due to receive a stem cell transplant. The chain has TRBV7-9 and TRBJ2-1; D not resolved. Here the CDR3 DNA reads TGTGCCAGCAGCTCCTCGAGCTCCTACAATGAGCAGTTCTTC. Translation gives CASSSSSSYNEQFF.